This T cell receptor (beta chain) was sequenced during a study of shared clonotypes between healthy human individuals. Whole-study results and caveats: Generation of non-shared clonotypes was less probable than generation of clonotypes shared by all four donors.

As regards this clone: No antigen is known for it.

Original processing notes: ImmunoSEQ yielded junction-only sequences lacking quality scores, so filtering differed. The protocol was immunoSEQ multiplex PCR, while the TCRdb copy is restricted to in-frame clones and leaves out a portion. V and J calls and clone size are given by that table; D and trimming were obtained from the DNA. The top ten clones hold over 0.12% of a sample with 2,500,000 or so clones, roughly 92% of them seen once. Trimming took off 3 bases at V and 0 bases at J, with 6 bases between the two ends. This CDR3 region has 15 residues. Germline assignment: CDR1 SGHAT and CDR2 FQNNGV. Each donor was a Caucasian adult residing in Nashville, Tennessee.

V usage is TRBV11-2 and J usage is TRBJ2-6; the D is unclear. Sequenced material: naive CD4+ T cells sorted from blood. Noted subset: CD45RA+ positively selected. The receptor was derived from a man between 18 and 29 years old in good health. The CDR3 sequence: CASSFGSSGANVLTF. Written as DNA, the CDR3 is TGTGCCAGCAGCTTCGGGTCCTCTGGGGCCAACGTCCTGACTTTC.